This TCR beta chain was obtained from a study of technical replicates of blood from a handful of donors. This table comes from immunoSEQ multiplex PCR, and its TCRdb copy is limited to in-frame clones, with some not included. The sample contains over 60,000 clones, roughly 93% of which appear only once. The V end was cut by 5 bases, the J end by 0 bases, with 6 bases between. Per the germline V gene, CDR1 is LNHDA and CDR2 is SQIVND (reference sequence). The CDR3 is 13 amino acids. The receptor's source is a human donor in good health. This chain uses TRBV19 with TRBJ2-3, with unresolved D. Sequenced: T cells isolated from PBMCs. CDR3 region: CASSWASTDTQYF. CDR3 nucleotides: TGTGCCAGTAGTTGGGCCAGCACAGATACGCAGTATTTT.